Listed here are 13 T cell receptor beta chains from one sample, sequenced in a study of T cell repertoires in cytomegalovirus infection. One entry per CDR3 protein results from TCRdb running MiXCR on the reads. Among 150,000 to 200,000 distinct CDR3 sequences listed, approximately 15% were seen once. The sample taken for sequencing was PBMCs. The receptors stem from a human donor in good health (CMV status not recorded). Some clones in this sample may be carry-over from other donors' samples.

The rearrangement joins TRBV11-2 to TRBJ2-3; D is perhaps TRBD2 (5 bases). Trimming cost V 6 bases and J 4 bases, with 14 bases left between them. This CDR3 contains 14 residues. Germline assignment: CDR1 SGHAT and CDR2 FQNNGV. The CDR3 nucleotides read TGTGCCAGCAGGCCCACTATGGAGGCAGATACGCAGTATTTT. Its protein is CASRPTMEADTQYF.

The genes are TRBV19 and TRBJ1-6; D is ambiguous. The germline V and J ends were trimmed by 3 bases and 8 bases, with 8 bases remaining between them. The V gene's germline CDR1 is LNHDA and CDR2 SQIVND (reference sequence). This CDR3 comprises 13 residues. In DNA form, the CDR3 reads TGTGCCAGTAGTATTCGAGGAGATTCACCCCTCCACTTT. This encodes CASSIRGDSPLHF.

The CDR3 region has the DNA TGCAGTGCCCCCGTGCGGCGGGGTTCCGCCTACGAGCAGTACTTC. Translating it yields CSAPVRRGSAYEQYF. V usage is TRBV20-1 and J usage is TRBJ2-7; weak D call: TRBD2 (6 bases). Per the germline V gene, CDR1 is DFQATT and CDR2 is SNEGSKA (reference sequence). V lost 6 bases, J lost 2 bases, and 20 bases lay in between. The CDR3 is 15 residues long.

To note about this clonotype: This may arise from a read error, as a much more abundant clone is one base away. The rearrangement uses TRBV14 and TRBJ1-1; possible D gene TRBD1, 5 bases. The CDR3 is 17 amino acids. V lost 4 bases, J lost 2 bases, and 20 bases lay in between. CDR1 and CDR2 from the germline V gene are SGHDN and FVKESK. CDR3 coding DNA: TGTGCCAGCAGCCGCGACGGGGGTATCGGCCATAACACTGAAGCTTTCTTT. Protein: CASSRDGGIGHNTEAFF.

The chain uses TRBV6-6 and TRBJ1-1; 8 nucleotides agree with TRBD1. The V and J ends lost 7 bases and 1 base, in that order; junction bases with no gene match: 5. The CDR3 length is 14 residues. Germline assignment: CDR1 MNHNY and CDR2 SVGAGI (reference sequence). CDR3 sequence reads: CASTYTGGNTEAFF. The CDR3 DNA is TGTGCCAGCACCTATACAGGGGGGAACACTGAAGCTTTCTTT.

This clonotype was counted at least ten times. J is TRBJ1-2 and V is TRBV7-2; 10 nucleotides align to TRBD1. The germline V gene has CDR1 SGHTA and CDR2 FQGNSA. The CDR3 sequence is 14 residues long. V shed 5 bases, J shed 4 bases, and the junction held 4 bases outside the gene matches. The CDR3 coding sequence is TGTGCCAGCAGCCGGGACAGGGGTGGCTATGGCTACACCTTC. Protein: CASSRDRGGYGYTF.

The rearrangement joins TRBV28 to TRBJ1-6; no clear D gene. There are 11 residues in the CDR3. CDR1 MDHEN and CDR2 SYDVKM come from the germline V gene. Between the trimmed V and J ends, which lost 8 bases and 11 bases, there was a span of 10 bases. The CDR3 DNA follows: TGTGCCAGCGTTGGGCGGCCACCCCTCCACTTT. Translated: CASVGRPPLHF. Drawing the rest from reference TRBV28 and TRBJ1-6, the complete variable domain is DVKVTQSSRYLVKRTGEKVFLECVQDMDHENMFWYRQDPGLGLRLIYFSYDVKMKEKGDIPEGYSVSREKKERFSLILESASTNQTSMYLCASVGRPPLHFGNGTRLTVT.

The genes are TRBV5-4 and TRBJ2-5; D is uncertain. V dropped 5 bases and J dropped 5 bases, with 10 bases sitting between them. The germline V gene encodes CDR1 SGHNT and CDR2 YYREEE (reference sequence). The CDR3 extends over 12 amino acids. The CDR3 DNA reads TGTGCCAGCAGTCCCCCCTCGGAGACCCAGTACTTC. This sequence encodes CASSPPSETQYF. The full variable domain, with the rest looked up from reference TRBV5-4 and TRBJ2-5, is ETGVTQSPTHLIKTRGQQVTLRCSSQSGHNTVSWYQQALGQGPQFIFQYYREEENGRGNFPPRFSGLQFPNYSSELNVNALELDDSALYLCASSPPSETQYFGPGTRLLVL.

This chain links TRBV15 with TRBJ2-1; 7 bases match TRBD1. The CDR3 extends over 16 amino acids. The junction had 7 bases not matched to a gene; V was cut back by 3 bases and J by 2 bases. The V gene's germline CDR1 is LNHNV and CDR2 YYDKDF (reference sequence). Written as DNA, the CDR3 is TGTGCCACCAGCAGGGCCGGGACAGACACCTACAATGAGCAGTTCTTC. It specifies CATSRAGTDTYNEQFF. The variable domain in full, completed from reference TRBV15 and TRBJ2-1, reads DAMVIQNPRYQVTQFGKPVTLSCSQTLNHNVMYWYQQKSSQAPKLLFHYYDKDFNNEADTPDNFQSRRPNTSFCFLDIRSPGLGDTAMYLCATSRAGTDTYNEQFFGPGTRLTVL.

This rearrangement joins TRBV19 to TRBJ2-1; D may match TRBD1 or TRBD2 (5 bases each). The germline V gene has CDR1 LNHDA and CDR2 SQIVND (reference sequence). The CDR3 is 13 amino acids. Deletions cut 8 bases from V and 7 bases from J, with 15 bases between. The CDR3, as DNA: TGTGCCAGTTCGAGGGACCCGGGGAATGAGCAGTTCTTC. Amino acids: CASSRDPGNEQFF.

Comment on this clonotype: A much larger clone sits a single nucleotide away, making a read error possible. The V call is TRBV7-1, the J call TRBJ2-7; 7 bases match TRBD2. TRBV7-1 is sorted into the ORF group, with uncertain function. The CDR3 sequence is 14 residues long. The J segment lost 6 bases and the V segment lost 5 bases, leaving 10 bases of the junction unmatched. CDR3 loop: CASSPQGGGGEQYF. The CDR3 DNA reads TGTGCCAGCAGCCCCCAGGGCGGGGGAGGCGAGCAGTACTTC.

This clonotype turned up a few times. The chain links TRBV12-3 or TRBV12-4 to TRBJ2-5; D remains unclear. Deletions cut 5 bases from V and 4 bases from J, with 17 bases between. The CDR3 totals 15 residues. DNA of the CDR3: TGTGCCAGCAGTACCGGCCATCAATCGAGAGAGACCCAGTACTTC. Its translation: CASSTGHQSRETQYF.

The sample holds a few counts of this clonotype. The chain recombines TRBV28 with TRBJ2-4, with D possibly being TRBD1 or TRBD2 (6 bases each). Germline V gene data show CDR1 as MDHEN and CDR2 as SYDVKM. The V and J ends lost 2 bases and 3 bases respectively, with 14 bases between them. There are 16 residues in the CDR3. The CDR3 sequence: CASSLPRGGGKNIQYF. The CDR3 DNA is TGTGCCAGCAGTTTACCCAGGGGAGGAGGCAAAAACATTCAGTACTTC. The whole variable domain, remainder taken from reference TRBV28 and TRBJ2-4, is DVKVTQSSRYLVKRTGEKVFLECVQDMDHENMFWYRQDPGLGLRLIYFSYDVKMKEKGDIPEGYSVSREKKERFSLILESASTNQTSMYLCASSLPRGGGKNIQYFGAGTRLSVL.